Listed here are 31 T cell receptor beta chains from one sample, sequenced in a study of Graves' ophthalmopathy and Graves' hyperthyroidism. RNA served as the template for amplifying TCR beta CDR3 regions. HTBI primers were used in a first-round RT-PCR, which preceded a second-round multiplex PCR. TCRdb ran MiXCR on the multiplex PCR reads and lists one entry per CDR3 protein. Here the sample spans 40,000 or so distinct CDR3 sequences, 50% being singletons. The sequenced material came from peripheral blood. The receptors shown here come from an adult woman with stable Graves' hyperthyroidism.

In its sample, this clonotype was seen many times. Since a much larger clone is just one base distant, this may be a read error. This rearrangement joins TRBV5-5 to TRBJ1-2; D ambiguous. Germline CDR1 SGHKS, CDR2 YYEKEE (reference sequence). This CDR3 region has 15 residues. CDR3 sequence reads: CAGSLPGRPNYGYTF. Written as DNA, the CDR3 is TGTGCCGGCAGCTTGCCGGGCAGGCCTAACTATGGCTACACCTTC.

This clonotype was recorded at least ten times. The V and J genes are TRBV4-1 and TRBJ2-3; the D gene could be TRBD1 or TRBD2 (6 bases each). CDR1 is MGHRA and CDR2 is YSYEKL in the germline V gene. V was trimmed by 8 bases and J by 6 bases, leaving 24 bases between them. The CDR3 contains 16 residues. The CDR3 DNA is TGCGCCAGCCAAAGGGGGGACTCGAAGAGTCGGGATACGCAGTATTTT. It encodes CASQRGDSKSRDTQYF.

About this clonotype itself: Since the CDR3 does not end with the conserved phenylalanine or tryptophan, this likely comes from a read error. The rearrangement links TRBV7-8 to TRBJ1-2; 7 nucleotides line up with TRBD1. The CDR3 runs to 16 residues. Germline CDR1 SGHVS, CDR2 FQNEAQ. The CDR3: CASSREGARVDYGYTL. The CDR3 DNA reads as TGCGCCAGCAGCCGAGAGGGGGCCAGGGTTGACTATGGCTACACCCTC.

The CDR3 DNA is TGTGCCACCAGCAGAGCGGGACAGGGGAACACTGAAGCTTTCTTT. It encodes CATSRAGQGNTEAFF. J is TRBJ1-1 and V is TRBV15; 9 bases match TRBD1. The CDR3 has 15 amino acids. Germline loops: CDR1 LNHNV, CDR2 YYDKDF (reference sequence). The V gene end was trimmed by 1 base and the J gene end by 1 base; junction bases not matched to a gene: 1.

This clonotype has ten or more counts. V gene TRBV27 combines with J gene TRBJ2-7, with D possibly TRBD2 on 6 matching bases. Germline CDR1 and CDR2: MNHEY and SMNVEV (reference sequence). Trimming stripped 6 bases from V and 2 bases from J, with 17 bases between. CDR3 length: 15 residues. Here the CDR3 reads CASSFAGPVPYEQYF. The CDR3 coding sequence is TGTGCCAGCAGCTTTGCGGGGCCCGTTCCCTACGAGCAGTACTTC.

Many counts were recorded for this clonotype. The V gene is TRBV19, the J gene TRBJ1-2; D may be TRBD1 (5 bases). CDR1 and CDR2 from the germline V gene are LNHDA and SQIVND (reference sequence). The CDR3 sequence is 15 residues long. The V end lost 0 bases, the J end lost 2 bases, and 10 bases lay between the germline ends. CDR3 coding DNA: TGTGCCAGTAGTATAGATGGGGGGAACAACTATGGCTACACCTTC. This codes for CASSIDGGNNYGYTF.

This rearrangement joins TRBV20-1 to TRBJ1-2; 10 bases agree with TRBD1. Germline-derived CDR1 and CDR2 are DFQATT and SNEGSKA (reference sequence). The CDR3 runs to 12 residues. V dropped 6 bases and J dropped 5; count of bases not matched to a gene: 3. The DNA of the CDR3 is TGCAGTGCCCCGGACAGGGGGTATGGCTACACCTTC. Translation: CSAPDRGYGYTF.

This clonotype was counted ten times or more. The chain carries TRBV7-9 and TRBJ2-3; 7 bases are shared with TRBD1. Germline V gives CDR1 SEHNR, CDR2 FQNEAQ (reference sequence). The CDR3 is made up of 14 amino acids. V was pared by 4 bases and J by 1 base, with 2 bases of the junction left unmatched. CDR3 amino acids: CASSYGQGTDTQYF. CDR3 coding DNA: TGTGCCAGCAGCTACGGACAGGGCACAGATACGCAGTATTTT.

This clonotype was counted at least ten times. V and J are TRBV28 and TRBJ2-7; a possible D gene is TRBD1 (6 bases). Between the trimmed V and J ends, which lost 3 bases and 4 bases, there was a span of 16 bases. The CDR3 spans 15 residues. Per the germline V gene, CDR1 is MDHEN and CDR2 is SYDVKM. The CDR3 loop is CASSLVFRTGYEQYF. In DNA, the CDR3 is TGTGCCAGCAGTTTGGTTTTTAGAACAGGGTACGAGCAGTACTTC. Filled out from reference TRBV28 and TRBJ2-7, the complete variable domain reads DVKVTQSSRYLVKRTGEKVFLECVQDMDHENMFWYRQDPGLGLRLIYFSYDVKMKEKGDIPEGYSVSREKKERFSLILESASTNQTSMYLCASSLVFRTGYEQYFGPGTRLTVT.

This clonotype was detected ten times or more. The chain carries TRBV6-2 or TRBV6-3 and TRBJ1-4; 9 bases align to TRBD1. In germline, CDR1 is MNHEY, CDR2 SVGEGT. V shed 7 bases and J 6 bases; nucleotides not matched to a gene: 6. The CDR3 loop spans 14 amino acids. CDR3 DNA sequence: TGTGCCAGCAAACCCGGGACAGGGTATGAAAAACTGTTTTTT. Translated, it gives CASKPGTGYEKLFF.

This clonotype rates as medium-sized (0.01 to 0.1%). Here the CDR3 reads CSATPSGHYEQYF. CDR3 nucleotide sequence: TGCAGTGCTACGCCTAGCGGGCACTACGAGCAGTACTTC. This chain links TRBV20-1 with TRBJ2-7, with TRBD2 matching over 8 bases. This CDR3 contains 13 residues. Germline V gene sequence: CDR1 DFQATT, CDR2 SNEGSKA (reference sequence). The trim removed 4 bases at V and 3 bases at J, leaving 5 bases unmatched.

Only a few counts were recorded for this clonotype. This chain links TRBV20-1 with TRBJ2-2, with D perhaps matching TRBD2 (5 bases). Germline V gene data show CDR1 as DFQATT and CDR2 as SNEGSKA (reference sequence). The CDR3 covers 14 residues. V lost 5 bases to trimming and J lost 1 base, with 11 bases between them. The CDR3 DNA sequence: TGCAGTGCTCCTACTAGACTGAACACCGGGGAGCTGTTTTTT. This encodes CSAPTRLNTGELFF.

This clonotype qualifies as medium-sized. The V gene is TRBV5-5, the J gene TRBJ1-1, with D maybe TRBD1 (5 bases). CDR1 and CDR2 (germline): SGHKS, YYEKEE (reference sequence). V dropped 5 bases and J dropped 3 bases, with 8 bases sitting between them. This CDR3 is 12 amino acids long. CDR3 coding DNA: TGTGCCAGCAGTCCAGGGTACACTGAAGCTTTCTTT. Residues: CASSPGYTEAFF.

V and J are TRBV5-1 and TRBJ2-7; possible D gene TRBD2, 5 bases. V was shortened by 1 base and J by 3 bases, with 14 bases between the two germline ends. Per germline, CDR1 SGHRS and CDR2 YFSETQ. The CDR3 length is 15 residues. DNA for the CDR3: TGCGCCAGCAGCTTGACCCAAGCTGAGGGCTACGAGCAGTACTTC. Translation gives CASSLTQAEGYEQYF.

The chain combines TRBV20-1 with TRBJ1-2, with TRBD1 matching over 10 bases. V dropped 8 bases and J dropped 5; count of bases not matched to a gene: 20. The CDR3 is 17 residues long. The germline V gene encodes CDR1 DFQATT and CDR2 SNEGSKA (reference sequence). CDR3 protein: CSPLSATNTDRGYGYTF. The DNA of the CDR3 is TGCAGTCCCCTGAGCGCCACCAACACGGACAGGGGGTATGGCTACACCTTC.

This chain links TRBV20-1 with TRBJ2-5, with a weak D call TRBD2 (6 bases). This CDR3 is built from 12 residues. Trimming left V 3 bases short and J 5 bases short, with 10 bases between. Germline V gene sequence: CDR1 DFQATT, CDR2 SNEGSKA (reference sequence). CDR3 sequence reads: CSASGGIETQYF. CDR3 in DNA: TGCAGTGCTAGTGGGGGGATCGAGACCCAGTACTTC.

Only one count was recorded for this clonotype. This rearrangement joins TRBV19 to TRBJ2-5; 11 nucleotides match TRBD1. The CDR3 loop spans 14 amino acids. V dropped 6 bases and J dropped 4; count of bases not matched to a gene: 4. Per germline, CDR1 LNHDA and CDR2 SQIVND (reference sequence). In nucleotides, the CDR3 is TGTGCCAGTAGCGCCGGGACAGGGGGAGAGACCCAGTACTTC. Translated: CASSAGTGGETQYF.

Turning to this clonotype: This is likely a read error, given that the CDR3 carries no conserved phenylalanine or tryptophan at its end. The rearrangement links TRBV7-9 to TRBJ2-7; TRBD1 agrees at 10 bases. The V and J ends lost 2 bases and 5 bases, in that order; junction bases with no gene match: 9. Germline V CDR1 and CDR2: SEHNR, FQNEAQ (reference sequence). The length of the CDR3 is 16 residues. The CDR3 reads CASSLRHQGQGNEQYL. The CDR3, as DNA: TGTGCCAGCAGCTTACGGCACCAGGGACAGGGGAACGAGCAGTACCTC.

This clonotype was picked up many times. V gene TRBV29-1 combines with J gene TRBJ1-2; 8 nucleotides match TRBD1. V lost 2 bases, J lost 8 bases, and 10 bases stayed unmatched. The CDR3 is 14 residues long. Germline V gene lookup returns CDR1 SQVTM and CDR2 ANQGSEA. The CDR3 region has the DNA TGCAGCGTTGAAAAGGTCGGACAGGGTCAAGGCTACACCTTC. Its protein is CSVEKVGQGQGYTF.

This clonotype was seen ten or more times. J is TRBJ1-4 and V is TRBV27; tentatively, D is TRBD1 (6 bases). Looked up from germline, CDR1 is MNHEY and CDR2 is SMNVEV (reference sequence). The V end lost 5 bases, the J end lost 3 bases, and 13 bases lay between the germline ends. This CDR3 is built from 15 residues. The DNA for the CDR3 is TGTGCCAGCAGTCGAGGAGGGACATCTAATGAAAAACTGTTTTTT. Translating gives CASSRGGTSNEKLFF.

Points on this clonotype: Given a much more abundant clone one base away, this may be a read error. The CDR3 loop reads CPSTSGQREKPQHF. The DNA for the CDR3 is TGTCCCAGCACCTCGGGACAGCGGGAAAAGCCCCAGCATTTT. The chain has TRBV28 and TRBJ1-5, with 7 bases fitting TRBD1. In germline, CDR1 is MDHEN, CDR2 SYDVKM. The CDR3 is 14 residues long.

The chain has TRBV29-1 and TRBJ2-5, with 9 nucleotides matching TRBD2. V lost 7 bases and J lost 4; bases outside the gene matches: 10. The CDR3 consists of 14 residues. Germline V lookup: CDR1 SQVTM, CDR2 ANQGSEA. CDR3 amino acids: CSARLAAAGETQYF. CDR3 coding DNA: TGCAGCGCCCGACTAGCGGCAGCGGGAGAGACCCAGTACTTC.

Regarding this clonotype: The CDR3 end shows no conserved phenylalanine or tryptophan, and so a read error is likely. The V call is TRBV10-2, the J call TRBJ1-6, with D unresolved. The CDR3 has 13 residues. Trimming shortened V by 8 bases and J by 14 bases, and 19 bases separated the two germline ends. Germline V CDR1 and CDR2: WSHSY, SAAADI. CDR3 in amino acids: CASGARGLLSLHS. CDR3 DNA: TGCGCCAGCGGTGCTCGAGGGCTGCTGTCCCTCCACTCT.

In DNA, the CDR3 is TGTGCCACCAGTGATTACCTAGCGGGAGGAGCCGGGGAGCTGTTTTTT. Protein product: CATSDYLAGGAGELFF. V gene TRBV24-1 combines with J gene TRBJ2-2; 11 nucleotides agree with TRBD2. Germline CDR1 is KGHDR and CDR2 is SFDVKD. Losses at the gene ends were 2 bases for V and 6 bases for J; bases not matched to a gene: 4. The length of the CDR3 is 16 residues.

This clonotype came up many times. The CDR3 nucleotides are TGTGCCAGCAGTTACCGGGCTAGCGGGAGGGCCGTGGAGACCGGGGAGCTGTTTTTT. Translation: CASSYRASGRAVETGELFF. The rearrangement links TRBV6-5 to TRBJ2-2, with 12 bases that match TRBD2. Per germline, CDR1 MNHEY and CDR2 SVGAGI. V shed 2 bases and J 5 bases; nucleotides not matched to a gene: 12. CDR3 length: 19 residues.

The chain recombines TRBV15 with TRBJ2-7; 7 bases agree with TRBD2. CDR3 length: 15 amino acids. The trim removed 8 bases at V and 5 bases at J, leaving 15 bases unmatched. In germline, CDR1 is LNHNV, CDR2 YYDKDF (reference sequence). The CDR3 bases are TGTGCCACCGGGCGGCACGCGGGAGAGGAAGACGAGCAGTACTTC. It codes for CATGRHAGEEDEQYF.

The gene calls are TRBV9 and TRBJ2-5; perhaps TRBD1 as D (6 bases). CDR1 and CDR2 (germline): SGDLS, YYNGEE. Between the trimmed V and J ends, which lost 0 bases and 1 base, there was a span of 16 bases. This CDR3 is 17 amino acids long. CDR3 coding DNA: TGTGCCAGCAGCGTAGAGGCTAGGGGGAGACCCCAAGAGACCCAGTACTTC. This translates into CASSVEARGRPQETQYF.

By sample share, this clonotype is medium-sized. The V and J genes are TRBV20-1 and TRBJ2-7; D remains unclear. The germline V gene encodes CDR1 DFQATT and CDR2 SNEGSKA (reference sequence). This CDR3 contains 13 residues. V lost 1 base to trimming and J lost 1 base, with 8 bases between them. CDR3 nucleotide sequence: TGCAGTGCTAGAGGACGCTTATCCTACGAGCAGTACTTC. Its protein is CSARGRLSYEQYF.

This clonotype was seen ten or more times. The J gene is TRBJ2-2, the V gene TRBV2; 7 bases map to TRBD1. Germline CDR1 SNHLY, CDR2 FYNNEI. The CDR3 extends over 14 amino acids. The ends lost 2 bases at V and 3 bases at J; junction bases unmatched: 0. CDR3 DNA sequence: TGTGCCAGCAGTGAACAGGGGGACACCGGGGAGCTGTTTTTT. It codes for CASSEQGDTGELFF. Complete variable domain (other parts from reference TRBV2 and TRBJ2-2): EPEVTQTPSHQVTQMGQEVILRCVPISNHLYFYWYRQILGQKVEFLVSFYNNEISEKSEIFDDQFSVERPDGSNFTLKIRSTKLEDSAMYFCASSEQGDTGELFFGEGSRLTVL.

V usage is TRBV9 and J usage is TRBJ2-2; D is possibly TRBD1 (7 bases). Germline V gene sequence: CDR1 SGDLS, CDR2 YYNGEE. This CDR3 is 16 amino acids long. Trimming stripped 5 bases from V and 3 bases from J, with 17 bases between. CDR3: CASSSRGDSYTGELFF. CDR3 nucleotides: TGTGCCAGCAGTTCTAGGGGGGACAGCTACACCGGGGAGCTGTTTTTT.

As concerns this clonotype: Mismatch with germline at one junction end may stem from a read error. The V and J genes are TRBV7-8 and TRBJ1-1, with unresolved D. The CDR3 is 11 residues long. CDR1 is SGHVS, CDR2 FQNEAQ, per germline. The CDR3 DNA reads TGTGCCAGCAGCTTAGGAAGATACCAGGCATTT. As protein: CASSLGRYQAF.